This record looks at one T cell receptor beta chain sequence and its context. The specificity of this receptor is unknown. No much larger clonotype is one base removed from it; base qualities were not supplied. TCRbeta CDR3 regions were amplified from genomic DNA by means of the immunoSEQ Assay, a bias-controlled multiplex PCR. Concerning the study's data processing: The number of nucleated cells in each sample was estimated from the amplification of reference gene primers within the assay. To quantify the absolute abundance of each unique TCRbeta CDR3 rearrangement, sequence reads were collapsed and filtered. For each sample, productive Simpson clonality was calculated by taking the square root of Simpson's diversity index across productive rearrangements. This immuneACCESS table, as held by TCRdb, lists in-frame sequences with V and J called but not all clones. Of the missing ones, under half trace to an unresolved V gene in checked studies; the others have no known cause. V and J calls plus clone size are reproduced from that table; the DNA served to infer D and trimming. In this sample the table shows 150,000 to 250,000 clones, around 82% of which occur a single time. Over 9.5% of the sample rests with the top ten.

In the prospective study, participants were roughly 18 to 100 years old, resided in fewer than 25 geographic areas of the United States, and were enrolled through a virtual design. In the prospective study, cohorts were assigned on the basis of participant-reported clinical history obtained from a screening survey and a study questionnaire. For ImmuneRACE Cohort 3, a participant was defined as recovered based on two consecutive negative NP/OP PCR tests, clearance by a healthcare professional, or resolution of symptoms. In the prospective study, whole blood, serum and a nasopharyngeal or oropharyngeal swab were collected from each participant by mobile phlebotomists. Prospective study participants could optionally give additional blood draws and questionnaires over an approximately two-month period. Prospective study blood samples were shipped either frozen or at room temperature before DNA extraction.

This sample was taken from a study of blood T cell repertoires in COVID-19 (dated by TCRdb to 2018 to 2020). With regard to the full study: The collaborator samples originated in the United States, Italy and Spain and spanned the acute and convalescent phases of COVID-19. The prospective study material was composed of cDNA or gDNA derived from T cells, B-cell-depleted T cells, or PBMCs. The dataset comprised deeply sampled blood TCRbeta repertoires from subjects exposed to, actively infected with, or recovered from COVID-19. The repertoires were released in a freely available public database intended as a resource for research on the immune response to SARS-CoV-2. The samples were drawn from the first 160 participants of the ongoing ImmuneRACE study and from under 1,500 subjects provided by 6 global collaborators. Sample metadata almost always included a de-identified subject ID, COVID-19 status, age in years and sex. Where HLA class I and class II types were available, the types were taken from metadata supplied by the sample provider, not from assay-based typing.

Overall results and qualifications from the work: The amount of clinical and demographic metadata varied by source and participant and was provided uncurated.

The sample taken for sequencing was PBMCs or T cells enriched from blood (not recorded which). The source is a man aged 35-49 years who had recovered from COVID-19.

The CDR3 region reads CASRYSGGGFEQYF. The nucleotide sequence is TGTGCCAGCAGATACTCAGGTGGGGGGTTCGAGCAGTACTTC. Recombination linked TRBV7-2 to TRBJ2-7, with TRBD2 tentatively as D gene (6 bases match). CDR1 and CDR2, looked up from the germline V gene, are SGHTA and FQGNSA. The CDR3 has 14 amino acids, counting the end cysteine and phenylalanine. The only DNA kept is the CDR3, 42 bases in frame from the first base. V and J lose 6 bases and 6 bases, and a span of 18 bases separates them.